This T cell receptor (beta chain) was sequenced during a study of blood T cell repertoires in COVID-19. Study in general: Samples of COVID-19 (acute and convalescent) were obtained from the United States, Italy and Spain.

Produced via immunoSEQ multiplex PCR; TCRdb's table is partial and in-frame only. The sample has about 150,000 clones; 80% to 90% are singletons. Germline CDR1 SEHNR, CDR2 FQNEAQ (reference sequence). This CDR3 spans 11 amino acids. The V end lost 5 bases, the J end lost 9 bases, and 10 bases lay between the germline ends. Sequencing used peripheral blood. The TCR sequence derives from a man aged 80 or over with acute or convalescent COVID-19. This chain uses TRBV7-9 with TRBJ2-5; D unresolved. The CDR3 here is CASSLAESQYF. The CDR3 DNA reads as TGTGCCAGCAGCCTTGCGGAGTCCCAGTACTTC.